This T cell receptor (beta chain) derives from a study of CD8+ T cells in alopecia areata. RNA was extracted and reverse transcribed into cDNA as the sequencing template. The table came from immunoSEQ multiplex PCR; TCRdb's copy has only in-frame clones and leaves some out. This repertoire shows over 150,000 clones, less than 70% found once; its top ten account for about 14%. Stated treatment: oral pan-JAK inhibitor, 5-10 mg twice daily. This clone has just a few counts. The antigen is not known. The CDR3 is made up of 15 amino acids. Germline V lookup: CDR1 LGHNA, CDR2 YNFKEQ. Trimming pared 4 bases from V and 2 bases from J, leaving 13 bases between. Broader study findings: Scalp and blood retained many expanded lesional clones during tofacitinib. Among the top 100, expanded CD8+ clones were significantly decreased by tofacitinib, as was scalp clonality.

The sequences come from CD4+ T cells sorted from blood, collected at week 24, from a patient treated with tofacitinib. The chain joins TRBV4-2 to TRBJ2-3, with D unresolved. The sequence was obtained from a human donor with alopecia areata. The CDR3 nucleotides read TGTGCCAGCAGCCCGCCTGGGCAGACCACAGATACGCAGTATTTT. It translates to CASSPPGQTTDTQYF.